This T cell receptor beta chain was sequenced for a study of T cells after yellow fever vaccination. CDR3 size: 15 residues. Germline loops: CDR1 SEHNR, CDR2 FQNEAQ (reference sequence). The ends lost 6 bases at V and 4 bases at J; junction bases unmatched: 4. This clonotype occurred many times. MiXCR, applied by TCRdb to the 5' RACE reads, yields one record per CDR3 protein. The data contain about 240,000 distinct CDR3 sequences, about 3.9% of them seen just once; the ten biggest clones take up around 20%. The sample here was PBMCs, taken 15 days after the yellow fever booster vaccination. The chain links TRBV7-9 to TRBJ2-1; 12 nucleotides line up with TRBD1. The clonotype comes from a young man who received the YFV17D yellow fever vaccine. The DNA for the CDR3 is TGTGCCAGCAGTCAGGGACAGGGGGCATACAATGAGCAGTTCTTC. Its translation: CASSQGQGAYNEQFF.